Sequencing of this TCR beta chain was carried out in a study of cytomegalovirus exposure and HLA in healthy donors. Germline CDR1 SGDLS, CDR2 YYNGEE. V dropped 3 bases and J dropped 3 bases, with 22 bases sitting between them. This CDR3 is built from 17 residues. The PCR employed 60 Vbeta primers together with 13 Jbeta primers. The repertoire was sequenced with immunoSEQ multiplex PCR; TCRdb's copy has only in-frame clones and lacks some. The table includes 200,000 to 250,000 clones, 75% to 80% detected once. Study conclusions and caveats: A cluster of highly shared sequence variants was likely a sequencing artifact.

Comment on this clone: Its specificity is unknown.

This receptor was taken from a man younger than 30 in good health and CMV-seronegative. This rearrangement joins TRBV9 to TRBJ2-7; TRBD2 is a possible D gene (6 bases). Input material: PBMCs. The CDR3 region is CASSERPSEGPNYEQYF. The CDR3 region has the DNA TGTGCCAGCAGCGAGAGGCCCTCGGAGGGTCCGAACTACGAGCAGTACTTC. Complete variable domain (other parts from reference TRBV9 and TRBJ2-7): DSGVTQTPKHLITATGQRVTLRCSPRSGDLSVYWYQQSLDQGLQFLIQYYNGEERAKGNILERFSAQQFPDLHSELNLSSLELGDSALYFCASSERPSEGPNYEQYFGPGTRLTVT.